The rows below give T cell receptor beta chains drawn from one sample of a study of blood T cell repertoires in COVID-19. Profiled with immunoSEQ multiplex PCR; TCRdb holds only in-frame clones, not every one. Among about 100,000 clones listed, around nine tenths were seen once. Sequenced sample: peripheral blood. All receptors derive from an older man with acute or convalescent COVID-19. CDR3s include the opening cysteine and the closing phenylalanine or tryptophan. The D gene is left open where the match is weak. Rows may omit the clone size; those that give it use once, few, many or a size class.

NA	14	NA	TRBJ2-1	TRBV5-4	TGTGCCAGCAGCTTGTCTCAGCGGGACAATGAGCAGTTCTTC	CASSLSQRDNEQFF
few	15	NA	TRBJ2-5	TRBV11-2	TGTGCCAGCAGCTTAATAAGAAGGAGTCAAGAGACCCAGTACTTC	CASSLIRRSQETQYF
NA	15	NA	TRBJ2-5	TRBV18	TGTGCCAGCTCACCACCGAGGACTGCCCGGGAGACCCAGTACTTC	CASSPPRTARETQYF
NA	13	TRBD2	TRBJ2-7	TRBV6-5	TGTGCCAGCAGTTCGACTAGCGTCTACGAGCAGTACTTC	CASSSTSVYEQYF
NA	17	TRBD2	TRBJ2-3	TRBV28	TGTGCCAGCAGTCCCTCCGGGACTAGCGGGGGCACAGATACGCAGTATTTT	CASSPSGTSGGTDTQYF
NA	14	TRBD1	TRBJ2-3	TRBV6-5	TGTGCCAGCAGTTACGAGGGGGCCGGAGATACGCAGTATTTT	CASSYEGAGDTQYF
NA	13	NA	TRBJ2-7	TRBV28	TGTGCCAGCAGAAAGGACAGTCCTACGATGCAGTACTTC	CASRKDSPTMQYF
NA	12	NA	TRBJ2-7	TRBV5-1	TGCGCCAGCAGCCCCACTTATGACGAGCAGTACTTC	CASSPTYDEQYF
NA	13	NA	TRBJ1-2	TRBV28	TGTGCCAGCAGTTTGGCGGGGGTCTATGGCTACACCTTC	CASSLAGVYGYTF
few	16	NA	TRBJ1-1	TRBV7-8	TGTGCCAGCAGCTTTATTAAGGAACAGAGAAACACTGAAGCTTTCTTT	CASSFIKEQRNTEAFF
NA	15	NA	TRBJ1-5	TRBV15	TGTGCCACCAGCAGAGATGCGACAGTCAATCAGCCCCAGCATTTT	CATSRDATVNQPQHF
once	14	TRBD1	TRBJ2-2	TRBV30	TGTGCCTGGAGTGATCGGACAGGGGCCGGGGAGCTGTTTTTT	CAWSDRTGAGELFF
NA	15	NA	TRBJ2-5	TRBV3-1/TRBV3-2	TGTGCCAGCAGCCAAGATCAGGGCAGACAAGAGACCCAGTACTTC	CASSQDQGRQETQYF
NA	19	TRBD2	TRBJ2-2	TRBV6-6	TGTGCCAGCAGCCGACGACTAGCGGGAGGGCGGGGGGACACCGGGGAGCTGTTTTTT	CASSRRLAGGRGDTGELFF
NA	17	TRBD2	TRBJ2-3	TRBV27	TGTGCCAGCAGTTCCTTCGGACTAGCGGGGGGGACAGATACGCAGTATTTT	CASSSFGLAGGTDTQYF
NA	16	NA	TRBJ2-2	TRBV9	TGTGCCAGCAGCGTACTAACAGGGCGATCGGGCGGGGAGCTGTTTTTT	CASSVLTGRSGGELFF
NA	16	TRBD2	TRBJ2-2	TRBV6-2/TRBV6-3	TGTGCCAGCAGTTCCCTGGCGGGAGGGAACACCGGGGAGCTGTTTTTT	CASSSLAGGNTGELFF
NA	13	NA	TRBJ2-2	TRBV29-1	TGCAGCGTTGGACAGTTTGACACCGGGGAGCTGTTTTTT	CSVGQFDTGELFF
few	15	TRBD1	TRBJ2-1	TRBV5-1	TGCGCCAGCAGCCCCAGACAGGGGGCGCATAGTGAGCAGTTCTTC	CASSPRQGAHSEQFF
NA	13	NA	TRBJ1-1	TRBV9	TGTGCCAGCAGCGTAGAGCCCCGCACTGAAGCTTTCTTT	CASSVEPRTEAFF
NA	13	NA	TRBJ1-6	TRBV24-1	TGTGCCACCATCGGGACACTTAATTCACCCCTCCACTTT	CATIGTLNSPLHF
NA	14	NA	TRBJ1-2	TRBV12-5	TGTGCTAGTGGTTTGGGCGAGGGACACAATGGCTACACCTTC	CASGLGEGHNGYTF
NA	13	TRBD1	TRBJ1-1	TRBV6-5	TGTGCCAGCATGGGACAGGGGAACACTGAAGCTTTCTTT	CASMGQGNTEAFF
NA	13	TRBD1	TRBJ2-3	TRBV5-1	TGCGCTTCCCAGGGGGACGTAGCAGATACGCAGTATTTT	CASQGDVADTQYF
NA	15	NA	TRBJ1-5	TRBV19	TGTGCCAGTAGTAAGGACAGACCAAGCAATCAGCCCCAGCATTTT	CASSKDRPSNQPQHF
NA	15	TRBD2	TRBJ2-5	TRBV19	TGTGCCAGTAGCCCTAGCGGGATTGCACAAGAGACCCAGTACTTC	CASSPSGIAQETQYF
NA	15	TRBD1	TRBJ1-2	TRBV6-6	TGTGCCAGCAGGCCCGGGGACAGGGACCACTATGGCTACACCTTC	CASRPGDRDHYGYTF
few	17	NA	TRBJ1-6	TRBV5-1	TGCGCCAGCAGGTTAAGTCACCAAATCACACGGGATTCACCCCTCCACTTT	CASRLSHQITRDSPLHF
NA	15	TRBD2	TRBJ2-1	TRBV6-5	TGTGCCAGCAGCCCCCCGAGCGGGAGCCCCAATGAGCAGTTCTTC	CASSPPSGSPNEQFF
NA	11	NA	TRBJ1-1	TRBV5-6	TGTGCCAGCAGTCGGAACACTGAAGCTTTCTTT	CASSRNTEAFF
NA	15	NA	TRBJ2-3	TRBV5-1	TGCGCCAGCAGCTTGGTTGGGAGTAGCGCAGATACGCAGTATTTT	CASSLVGSSADTQYF
NA	15	TRBD1	TRBJ2-3	TRBV5-4	TGTGCCAGCAGCTTAACAGGGGGCGCGACAGATACGCAGTATTTT	CASSLTGGATDTQYF
NA	16	NA	TRBJ2-3	TRBV2	TGTGCCAGCAGCCCTCCCGACAGGCTACGCACAGATACGCAGTATTTT	CASSPPDRLRTDTQYF